These 31 T cell receptor beta chains share one sample of origin, sequenced in a study of cytomegalovirus exposure and HLA in healthy donors (dated by TCRdb to 2016 to 2017). Preparation of the library involved the immunoSEQ multiplex PCR assay. The multiplex PCR relied on a mix of 60 forward primers for TCR Vbeta segments and 13 reverse primers for TCR Jbeta segments. This is the immuneACCESS table as TCRdb keeps it, with only in-frame sequences that have V and J called. A part of the clones is gone; compared with another copy, unresolved V genes explain less than half, and the rest is unexplained. In this sample's table one finds some 200,000 clones. The ten most abundant clones make up about 1% of the sample. Sequencing was performed on PBMCs. The receptors derive from a girl aged 2 to 9 in good health and CMV-seropositive.

The chain employs TRBV4-2 and TRBJ2-1; the match to TRBD2 covers 12 bases. The V gene end was trimmed by 4 bases and the J gene end by 4 bases; junction bases not matched to a gene: 2. Germline V CDR1 and CDR2: LGHNA, YNFKEQ. The CDR3 loop spans 15 amino acids. In nucleotides, the CDR3 is TGTGCCAGCAGCCCCCTAGCGGGAGGGTACAATGAGCAGTTCTTC. This sequence encodes CASSPLAGGYNEQFF.

The rearrangement links TRBV28 to TRBJ2-7; 7 bases fit TRBD1. This CDR3 contains 14 residues. Per the germline V gene, CDR1 is MDHEN and CDR2 is SYDVKM. The V segment lost 3 bases and the J segment 2 bases; nucleotides outside the gene matches: 4. CDR3 sequence (DNA): TGTGCCAGCAGTTTCTTAGACAGGGCCTACGAGCAGTACTTC. Encoded protein: CASSFLDRAYEQYF.

The chain is built from TRBV13 and TRBJ2-1; TRBD2 aligns across 8 bases. From germline, CDR1 is PRHDT and CDR2 FYEKMQ (reference sequence). Trimming at V came to 4 bases and at J to 4 bases, leaving 6 bases not matched to a gene. The CDR3 extends over 15 amino acids. The CDR3 is CASSSRLAGYNEQFF. DNA for the CDR3: TGTGCCAGCAGCTCCCGATTAGCGGGATACAATGAGCAGTTCTTC.

V and J are TRBV6-5 and TRBJ2-7; D is possibly TRBD2 (7 bases). Germline loops: CDR1 MNHEY, CDR2 SVGAGI. CDR3 length: 15 amino acids. Trimming shortened V by 4 bases and J by 2 bases, and 15 bases separated the two germline ends. CDR3 amino acids: CASSWGQGRAYEQYF. CDR3 coding DNA: TGTGCCAGCAGTTGGGGCCAGGGGAGGGCCTACGAGCAGTACTTC.

The chain recombines TRBV27 with TRBJ2-5; 9 nucleotides line up with TRBD2. This CDR3 comprises 13 residues. Trimming cost V 6 bases and J 3 bases; bases outside gene matches: 2. From germline, CDR1 is MNHEY and CDR2 SMNVEV (reference sequence). DNA of the CDR3: TGTGCCAGCAGACGACTAGCGGAAGAGACCCAGTACTTC. It codes for CASRRLAEETQYF.

The chain carries TRBV7-2 and TRBJ1-1; D remains unclear. Trimming pared 5 bases from V and 3 bases from J, leaving 16 bases between. Germline V CDR1 and CDR2: SGHTA, FQGNSA. The CDR3 is 15 amino acids. The CDR3 loop reads CASSRFTSRDTEAFF. CDR3 bases: TGTGCCAGCAGCCGATTTACCTCACGGGACACTGAAGCTTTCTTT.

The chain employs TRBV28 and TRBJ2-2; 7 bases match TRBD2. The CDR3 extends over 14 amino acids. Trimming at V came to 3 bases and at J to 7 bases, leaving 5 bases not matched to a gene. Germline CDR1 reads MDHEN; CDR2 reads SYDVKM. The CDR3 nucleotides read TGTGCCAGCAGTTTTCCCGGGAGGAGCGGGGAGCTGTTTTTT. Translated, it gives CASSFPGRSGELFF.

Worth noting for this clone: This sample also contains other DNA sequences that code for the same CDR3. The chain uses TRBV11-2 and TRBJ2-1; D call uncertain. The CDR3 consists of 15 residues. With 1 base removed from V and 0 bases from J, the gap between germline ends came to 7 bases. Per germline, CDR1 SGHAT and CDR2 FQNNGV. CDR3 region: CASSLGAGSYNEQFF. The CDR3 DNA follows: TGTGCCAGCAGCTTAGGCGCTGGCTCCTACAATGAGCAGTTCTTC. Together with reference TRBV11-2 and TRBJ2-1, the CDR3 gives the full variable domain: EAGVAQSPRYKIIEKRQSVAFWCNPISGHATLYWYQQILGQGPKLLIQFQNNGVVDDSQLPKDRFSAERLKGVDSTLKIQPAKLEDSAVYLCASSLGAGSYNEQFFGPGTRLTVL.

The chain combines TRBV6-4 with TRBJ2-3; perhaps TRBD2 as D (6 bases). V was trimmed by 3 bases and J by 3 bases, leaving 16 bases between them. The CDR3 is made up of 16 amino acids. Germline CDR1 reads MRHNA; CDR2 reads SNTAGT. CDR3 protein: CASSESHGTVTDTQYF. The CDR3 DNA follows: TGTGCCAGCAGTGAGTCCCACGGGACTGTTACAGATACGCAGTATTTT.

This chain joins TRBV7-2 and TRBJ2-7, with 9 positions matching TRBD2. This CDR3 is 17 amino acids long. Germline V gene data show CDR1 as SGHTA and CDR2 as FQGNSA. The J segment lost 0 bases and the V segment lost 1 base, leaving 7 bases of the junction unmatched. The CDR3 sequence is CASSLVPSGILSYEQYF. The DNA of the CDR3 is TGTGCCAGCAGCTTAGTACCTAGCGGGATCCTCTCCTACGAGCAGTACTTC.

This chain joins TRBV5-1 and TRBJ2-1; 8 nucleotides align to TRBD2. This CDR3 has 16 amino acids. J gave up 1 base and V 1 base, and 4 bases lay outside the gene matches. CDR1 is SGHRS and CDR2 is YFSETQ in the germline V gene. CDR3: CASSLTLAGSYNEQFF. The CDR3 nucleotides read TGCGCCAGCAGCTTGACCCTAGCGGGTTCCTACAATGAGCAGTTCTTC. Variable domain in full (rest from reference TRBV5-1 and TRBJ2-1): KAGVTQTPRYLIKTRGQQVTLSCSPISGHRSVSWYQQTPGQGLQFLFEYFSETQRNKGNFPGRFSGRQFSNSRSEMNVSTLELGDSALYLCASSLTLAGSYNEQFFGPGTRLTVL.

V gene TRBV9 combines with J gene TRBJ2-1; 7 nucleotides line up with TRBD2. From germline, CDR1 is SGDLS and CDR2 YYNGEE. This CDR3 region has 15 residues. V lost 4 bases and J lost 6; bases outside the gene matches: 10. The CDR3 DNA reads as TGTGCCAGCAGCCCCTTGCAGGGAGGGTTCAATGAGCAGTTCTTC. Residues: CASSPLQGGFNEQFF.

For this clone: Within the sample, other DNA sequences also encode this same CDR3. The rearrangement joins TRBV27 to TRBJ2-2; D ambiguous. Trimming cost V 3 bases and J 5 bases, with 4 bases left between them. The V gene's germline CDR1 is MNHEY and CDR2 SMNVEV (reference sequence). The CDR3 extends over 12 amino acids. The CDR3 coding sequence is TGTGCCAGCAGTTTCGGGACCGGGGAGCTGTTTTTT. Encoded protein: CASSFGTGELFF.

In DNA, the CDR3 is TGTGCCAGCAGAGCAACTAGCGGGAGCACAGATACGCAGTATTTT. Protein product: CASRATSGSTDTQYF. The V and J genes are TRBV9 and TRBJ2-3; 9 positions agree with TRBD2. CDR1 and CDR2 from the germline V gene are SGDLS and YYNGEE. The length of the CDR3 is 15 residues. Germline trimming cut 5 bases from V and 0 bases from J; bases unmatched to any gene: 4.

This chain joins TRBV7-2 and TRBJ2-7; 10 positions agree with TRBD2. With 3 bases clipped from V and 5 bases from J, the junction kept 4 bases outside the gene matches. The CDR3 contains 14 residues. Per germline, CDR1 SGHTA and CDR2 FQGNSA. DNA for the CDR3: TGTGCCAGCAGCTTCCGGACTAGCGGCAACGAGCAGTACTTC. Its protein product is CASSFRTSGNEQYF.

The chain carries TRBV21-1 and TRBJ2-5; the table gives TRBD2 as D, unverified against the DNA. TRBV21-1 is tagged as a pseudogene. This CDR3 has 15 amino acids. Written as DNA, the CDR3 is TGTGCCAGCAAGGAGCGGGAGGAATGGCAAGAGACCCAGTACTTC. This codes for CASKEREEWQETQYF.

The J gene is TRBJ1-2, the V gene TRBV2; no firm D call. Trimming stripped 4 bases from V and 6 bases from J, with 9 bases between. CDR1 is SNHLY and CDR2 is FYNNEI in the germline V gene. The CDR3 contains 12 residues. Here the CDR3 DNA reads TGTGCCAGCAGTGTAGGAGGGAATGGCTACACCTTC. This gives the protein CASSVGGNGYTF.

V usage is TRBV11-2 and J usage is TRBJ2-2, with D perhaps TRBD1 (6 bases). V was cut by 3 bases and J by 2 bases, with 10 bases left in between. This CDR3 is 15 amino acids long. CDR1 is SGHAT, CDR2 FQNNGV, per germline. CDR3: CASSFWGRNTGELFF. Here the CDR3 DNA reads TGTGCCAGCAGCTTTTGGGGGCGAAACACCGGGGAGCTGTTTTTT.

The chain links TRBV4-1 to TRBJ1-2; TRBD1 is a possible D gene (6 bases). Looked up from germline, CDR1 is MGHRA and CDR2 is YSYEKL. V dropped 4 bases and J dropped 0 bases, with 12 bases sitting between them. The CDR3 length is 15 residues. The CDR3 DNA reads as TGCGCCAGCAGCCCTCACCGGACAGCTAACTATGGCTACACCTTC. As protein: CASSPHRTANYGYTF.

This chain joins TRBV30 and TRBJ2-3; D unresolved. The CDR3 contains 15 residues. The V gene's germline CDR1 is GTSNPN and CDR2 SVGIG (reference sequence). V was trimmed by 0 bases and J by 3 bases, leaving 13 bases between them. The CDR3 sequence: CAWSVRLPVTDTQYF. In DNA, the CDR3 is TGTGCCTGGAGTGTCCGACTCCCAGTGACAGATACGCAGTATTTT.

The chain joins TRBV11-2 to TRBJ2-4; D unresolved. The CDR3 contains 14 residues. Germline values: CDR1 SGHAT, CDR2 FQNNGV. Trimming left V 0 bases short and J 6 bases short, with 9 bases between. CDR3 in amino acids: CASSLDSNINIQYF. Here the CDR3 DNA reads TGTGCCAGCAGCTTAGATAGTAATATAAACATTCAGTACTTC.

The chain couples TRBV19 to TRBJ2-1; 9 bases line up with TRBD2. Germline-derived CDR1 and CDR2 are LNHDA and SQIVND (reference sequence). The CDR3 covers 18 residues. V was pared by 5 bases and J by 5 bases, with 16 bases of the junction left unmatched. The CDR3 spells CASSSPPGTSIHHNEQFF. Written as DNA, the CDR3 is TGTGCCAGTAGTTCCCCTCCCGGGACTAGCATACACCACAATGAGCAGTTCTTC. The full variable domain, in which reference TRBV19 and TRBJ2-1 provide the parts outside the CDR3, is DGGITQSPKYLFRKEGQNVTLSCEQNLNHDAMYWYRQDPGQGLRLIYYSQIVNDFQKGDIAEGYSVSREKKESFPLTVTSAQKNPTAFYLCASSSPPGTSIHHNEQFFGPGTRLTVL.

The chain combines TRBV19 with TRBJ1-5, with TRBD1 matching 7 bases. Germline V gene data show CDR1 as LNHDA and CDR2 as SQIVND (reference sequence). Trimming removed 3 bases from V and 7 bases from J; junction bases left unmatched: 6. The CDR3 sequence is 14 residues long. The CDR3 loop is CASSMEGAGQPQHF. In DNA form, the CDR3 reads TGTGCCAGTAGTATGGAGGGGGCCGGGCAGCCCCAGCATTTT.

This chain joins TRBV19 and TRBJ2-2; tentative D call: TRBD1 (5 bases). Trimming removed 7 bases at V and 0 bases at J, with 15 bases between. The germline CDR1 and CDR2 sequences are LNHDA and SQIVND (reference sequence). This CDR3 comprises 16 residues. The CDR3 spells CASNTGTFANTGELFF. CDR3 nucleotides: TGTGCCAGTAACACAGGTACTTTCGCGAACACCGGGGAGCTGTTTTTT.

J is TRBJ2-1 and V is TRBV11-2; the match to TRBD2 covers 7 bases. Trimming removed 3 bases from V and 3 bases from J; junction bases left unmatched: 5. Germline-derived CDR1 and CDR2 are SGHAT and FQNNGV. There are 15 residues in the CDR3. The CDR3 here is CASSLGGSFYNEQFF. The CDR3 DNA follows: TGTGCCAGCAGCTTGGGGGGGTCTTTCTACAATGAGCAGTTCTTC. The variable domain in full, with the rest retrieved from reference TRBV11-2 and TRBJ2-1, is EAGVAQSPRYKIIEKRQSVAFWCNPISGHATLYWYQQILGQGPKLLIQFQNNGVVDDSQLPKDRFSAERLKGVDSTLKIQPAKLEDSAVYLCASSLGGSFYNEQFFGPGTRLTVL.

The rearrangement joins TRBV27 to TRBJ1-2; possibly TRBD1 for D (5 bases). The germline V gene has CDR1 MNHEY and CDR2 SMNVEV (reference sequence). The CDR3 contains 13 residues. Trimming took 4 bases from V and 4 from J, leaving 10 bases between them. The CDR3 protein is CASSSYRGYGYTF. The CDR3 DNA reads as TGTGCCAGCAGTTCTTATAGGGGCTATGGCTACACCTTC.

This chain joins TRBV6-5 and TRBJ2-2; no firm D call. This CDR3 region has 13 residues. Germline V gene lookup returns CDR1 MNHEY and CDR2 SVGAGI. Between the trimmed V and J ends, which lost 10 bases and 7 bases, there was a span of 16 bases. For the CDR3, the DNA is TGTGCCACCTCCATAGCATCCGGCGGGGAGCTGTTTTTT. This translates into CATSIASGGELFF.

J is TRBJ1-2 and V is TRBV2; 7 nucleotides line up with TRBD1. The germline gives CDR1 SNHLY, CDR2 FYNNEI. The CDR3 is 14 amino acids. Unmatched junction bases numbered 8, after V lost 5 bases and J lost 5 bases. The CDR3 loop reads CASSTQGMEYGYTF. CDR3 in DNA: TGTGCCAGCAGTACACAGGGGATGGAGTATGGCTACACCTTC.

The rearrangement links TRBV27 to TRBJ1-2, with 7 bases fitting TRBD1. This CDR3 comprises 16 residues. Germline V gene lookup returns CDR1 MNHEY and CDR2 SMNVEV (reference sequence). Trimming took 3 bases from V and 8 from J; bases not matched to a gene: 15. DNA of the CDR3: TGTGCCAGCAGTTTGGGGGAACAGGGGCGGTTAGGAGGCTACACCTTC. It encodes CASSLGEQGRLGGYTF.

The chain uses TRBV15 and TRBJ2-2, with 7 positions matching TRBD2. This CDR3 is built from 14 residues. From germline, CDR1 is LNHNV and CDR2 YYDKDF (reference sequence). V dropped 6 bases and J dropped 1; count of bases not matched to a gene: 2. CDR3 nucleotides: TGTGCCACCAGGGAGCGGGGGAACACCGGGGAGCTGTTTTTT. Protein sequence: CATRERGNTGELFF.

CDR3 residues: CASSPLTGLFLHF. For the CDR3, the DNA is TGTGCCAGCAGTCCTTTGACAGGGTTGTTCCTCCACTTT. The chain employs TRBV6-1 and TRBJ1-6, with 7 bases identical to TRBD1. CDR1 is MNHNS, CDR2 SASEGT, per germline. This CDR3 region has 13 residues. The V gene end was trimmed by 5 bases and the J gene end by 15 bases; junction bases not matched to a gene: 10.